Described below is a single T cell receptor beta chain sequence and its context. What it recognizes is unknown. This record belongs to a study of OX40 agonist ivuxolimab in advanced cancers. Study details: The study treated patients with ivuxolimab, an agonistic anti-OX40 (CD134) antibody. Partial responses were achieved by three patients: one hepatocellular carcinoma, two cutaneous melanoma. Whole-study results and caveats: Also showing low normalized T-cell clonal expansion were some of the nonresponders.

Blood got drawn at baseline, again on cycle 4 day 1, and then on cycle 7 day 1. Germline V gene lookup returns CDR1 SGHTS and CDR2 YDEGEE. With 7 bases removed from V and 3 bases from J, the gap between germline ends came to 8 bases. The CDR3 totals 11 residues. The assay was immunoSEQ multiplex PCR, and TCRdb's table has in-frame clones only and misses some. The sample has 70,000 or so clones; 86% are singletons. The sequence derives from an adult with an advanced solid tumor such as melanoma, head and neck, liver or kidney cancer. Sequenced here: CD4+ or CD8+ T cells sorted from blood, sampled in a trial of the OX40 agonist ivuxolimab. The chain recombines TRBV5-8 with TRBJ2-7; D is unclear. For the CDR3, the DNA is TGTGCCAGCCGACGACTCTACGAGCAGTACTTC. Translation: CASRRLYEQYF.